These 20 T cell receptor beta chains were all obtained from the same sample, sequenced in a study of control samples from healthy donors and cancer patients. TCRdb's copy holds only in-frame clones and misses some; the assay was immunoSEQ multiplex PCR. The profile shows more than 95,000 clones, about 90% of them singletons. Input material: blood. The receptor set was obtained from a man between 18 and 29 years old in good health.

The rearrangement uses TRBV28 and TRBJ2-7; no clear D gene. V lost 2 bases to trimming and J lost 2 bases, with 4 bases between them. Looked up from germline, CDR1 is MDHEN and CDR2 is SYDVKM. This CDR3 is 12 amino acids long. The chain's CDR3 is CASSLRAYEQYF. The CDR3 DNA reads TGTGCCAGCAGTTTACGAGCCTACGAGCAGTACTTC.

The chain employs TRBV19 and TRBJ1-2; D is uncertain. This CDR3 spans 12 amino acids. Trimming shortened V by 5 bases and J by 3 bases, and 7 bases separated the two germline ends. Germline CDR1 and CDR2: LNHDA and SQIVND (reference sequence). This CDR3 reads CASSSPHYGYTF. In DNA form, the CDR3 reads TGTGCCAGTAGTTCCCCCCACTATGGCTACACCTTC.

The chain couples TRBV5-1 to TRBJ1-3, with D hard to call. Germline CDR1 reads SGHRS; CDR2 reads YFSETQ. V was cut by 0 bases and J by 6 bases, with 10 bases left in between. The CDR3 has 14 residues. DNA of the CDR3: TGCGCCAGCAGCTTGGCTCCAGGTCCAAACACCATATATTTT. Its protein is CASSLAPGPNTIYF.

The sample holds a few counts of this clone. The genes are TRBV7-2 and TRBJ2-1, with D perhaps matching TRBD1 (6 bases). The germline gives CDR1 SGHTA, CDR2 FQGNSA. The CDR3 is made up of 13 amino acids. V was trimmed by 4 bases and J by 4 bases, leaving 8 bases between them. Here the CDR3 reads CASSWTVYNEQFF. The CDR3 DNA is TGTGCCAGCAGCTGGACAGTATACAATGAGCAGTTCTTC.

The chain uses TRBV6-5 and TRBJ1-4; D uncertain. The CDR3 is made up of 14 amino acids. Germline-derived CDR1 and CDR2 are MNHEY and SVGAGI. The V and J ends lost 2 bases and 1 base respectively, with 5 bases between them. The CDR3 here is CASSYLQTNEKLFF. CDR3 nucleotide sequence: TGTGCCAGCAGTTACCTACAAACTAATGAAAAACTGTTTTTT.

The chain links TRBV24-1 to TRBJ2-7; no firm D call. Germline CDR1 and CDR2: KGHDR and SFDVKD. CDR3 length equals 12 residues. V was shortened by 3 bases and J by 7 bases, with 9 bases between the two germline ends. DNA for the CDR3: TGTGCCACCAGTGATCGCGGTGGGGAGCAGTACTTC. It is translated as CATSDRGGEQYF.

The gene calls are TRBV3-1 (or the pseudogene TRBV3-2) and TRBJ1-2; 7 nucleotides match TRBD1. Germline lookup yields CDR1 LGHDT and CDR2 YNNKEL (reference sequence). V dropped 4 bases and J dropped 4; count of bases not matched to a gene: 6. There are 14 residues in the CDR3. CDR3 DNA sequence: TGTGCCAGCAGCCGGACAGGAGACAGCTATGGCTACACCTTC. This gives the protein CASSRTGDSYGYTF.

The chain is built from TRBV27 and TRBJ2-1; 9 bases agree with TRBD1. V was clipped by 5 bases and J by 5 bases; unmatched bases: 10. The germline V gene has CDR1 MNHEY and CDR2 SMNVEV (reference sequence). The CDR3 loop spans 16 amino acids. In DNA, the CDR3 is TGTGCCAGCAGTGCTTCCGGGACAGGGTATCACAATGAGCAGTTCTTC. This encodes CASSASGTGYHNEQFF.

This clone turned up a few times. The chain is built from TRBV9 and TRBJ1-1, with 11 bases fitting TRBD1. V shed 3 bases and J 5 bases; nucleotides not matched to a gene: 6. CDR3 length equals 15 residues. The germline V gene encodes CDR1 SGDLS and CDR2 YYNGEE. The CDR3 region has the DNA TGTGCCAGCAGCGCACGGACAGGGGGCGTGACTGAAGCTTTCTTT. Translated, it gives CASSARTGGVTEAFF.

The chain recombines TRBV27 with TRBJ2-1, with TRBD1 as a possible D gene (6 bases). V dropped 3 bases and J dropped 1 base, with 7 bases sitting between them. Germline V gives CDR1 MNHEY, CDR2 SMNVEV (reference sequence). The CDR3 is 14 residues long. The DNA for the CDR3 is TGTGCCAGCAGTTTGCAGGGGTCCTACAATGAGCAGTTCTTC. Translating it yields CASSLQGSYNEQFF.

The CDR3 nucleotides read TGTGCCAGCAGCGTCGGGACAGGGGGAGTTGGCTACACCTTC. Translating it yields CASSVGTGGVGYTF. The chain recombines TRBV9 with TRBJ1-2; TRBD1 aligns across 11 bases. The CDR3 runs 14 residues. The germline gives CDR1 SGDLS, CDR2 YYNGEE. Trimming removed 2 bases from V and 7 bases from J; junction bases left unmatched: 4.

The rearrangement uses TRBV27 and TRBJ2-1; 11 bases are shared with TRBD2. Germline CDR1 is MNHEY and CDR2 is SMNVEV (reference sequence). The CDR3 totals 15 residues. Germline trimming cut 6 bases from V and 8 bases from J; bases unmatched to any gene: 9. This CDR3 reads CASSQTSGSRDEQFF. The DNA of the CDR3 is TGTGCCAGCAGCCAAACTAGCGGGAGTAGGGATGAGCAGTTCTTC.

A single count supports this clone. V and J are TRBV6-1 and TRBJ1-5; unclear D gene. CDR1 and CDR2 from the germline V gene are MNHNS and SASEGT. Between the trimmed V and J ends, which lost 3 bases and 8 bases, there was a span of 17 bases. The CDR3 is 15 residues long. The CDR3 is CASSDIPGSGKPQHF. CDR3 in DNA: TGTGCCAGCAGTGACATACCGGGCTCCGGAAAGCCCCAGCATTTT.

The rearrangement uses TRBV7-9 and TRBJ2-5; D perhaps matches TRBD2 (6 bases). Trimming shortened V by 1 base and J by 5 bases, and 14 bases separated the two germline ends. CDR1 and CDR2 from the germline V gene are SEHNR and FQNEAQ (reference sequence). The CDR3 consists of 15 residues. The CDR3 protein is CASSLVGDSRETQYF. CDR3 nucleotide sequence: TGTGCCAGCAGCTTAGTTGGGGACTCGAGGGAGACCCAGTACTTC.

This chain links TRBV27 with TRBJ1-2, with D unresolved. The CDR3 sequence is 13 residues long. Germline V gene sequence: CDR1 MNHEY, CDR2 SMNVEV (reference sequence). Trimming removed 2 bases at V and 7 bases at J, with 11 bases between. CDR3 region: CASSLKENGGYTF. CDR3 coding DNA: TGTGCCAGCAGTTTAAAAGAGAACGGTGGCTACACCTTC.

The rearrangement links TRBV3-1 (or the pseudogene TRBV3-2) to TRBJ1-1; D call uncertain. Germline V CDR1 and CDR2: LGHDT, YNNKEL (reference sequence). V was trimmed by 1 base and J by 0 bases, leaving 6 bases between them. The CDR3 covers 14 residues. CDR3 nucleotide sequence: TGTGCCAGCAGCCAAGTTTCGGTGAACACTGAAGCTTTCTTT. It is translated as CASSQVSVNTEAFF.

J is TRBJ2-1 and V is TRBV6-5, with 11 bases matching TRBD2. Germline trimming cut 10 bases from V and 2 bases from J; bases unmatched to any gene: 4. The CDR3 extends over 14 amino acids. CDR1 and CDR2 (germline): MNHEY, SVGAGI. The CDR3 is CATTTSGAYNEQFF. CDR3 nucleotides: TGTGCCACCACGACTAGCGGGGCCTACAATGAGCAGTTCTTC.

V is TRBV2 and J is TRBJ1-5; weak D call: TRBD1 (5 bases). V was trimmed by 2 bases and J by 5 bases, leaving 7 bases between them. CDR3 length: 13 amino acids. Germline lookup yields CDR1 SNHLY and CDR2 FYNNEI. CDR3 sequence: CASSELGDQPQHF. CDR3 bases: TGTGCCAGCAGTGAATTGGGGGATCAGCCCCAGCATTTT.

The V gene is TRBV19, the J gene TRBJ1-1, with 8 nucleotides matching TRBD1. Trimming took 4 bases from V and 6 from J; bases not matched to a gene: 4. Germline-derived CDR1 and CDR2 are LNHDA and SQIVND (reference sequence). This CDR3 has 13 residues. The CDR3 is CASSTLQGAEAFF. CDR3 sequence (DNA): TGTGCCAGTAGTACCCTACAGGGGGCTGAAGCTTTCTTT.

The rearrangement joins TRBV29-1 to TRBJ1-2, with a tentative D call TRBD1 (5 bases). Germline assignment: CDR1 SQVTM and CDR2 ANQGSEA. Trimming stripped 7 bases from V and 12 bases from J, with 18 bases between. The CDR3 has 11 residues. CDR3: CSAGTSTAHTF. The CDR3 DNA reads as TGCAGCGCCGGGACCTCAACGGCCCACACCTTC.